These 21 T cell receptor beta chains came from one sample sequenced in a study of beta chain features in type 1 diabetes. Sequenced material consisted of expressed TCRB transcripts (all of the isolated RNA was reverse transcribed). Assay: immunoSEQ multiplex PCR; the TCRdb copy retains only in-frame clones and omits some. The profile shows over 300,000 clones, 8% of them singletons. Sequencing used central memory CD4+ T cells from blood. The receptors were gathered from a woman younger than 35 in good health.

This clone appeared a few times. This sequence joins TRBV27 and TRBJ1-2; D unresolved. The length of the CDR3 is 14 residues. Trimming shortened V by 3 bases and J by 4 bases, and 12 bases separated the two germline ends. The germline V gene has CDR1 MNHEY and CDR2 SMNVEV (reference sequence). CDR3 amino acids: CASSFNWQSYGYTF. The DNA of the CDR3 is TGTGCCAGCAGTTTTAATTGGCAGTCCTATGGCTACACCTTC.

This clone has more than one count but fewer than ten. Other DNA sequences in the same sample also yield this CDR3. The rearrangement uses TRBV27 and TRBJ1-5, with D uncertain. This CDR3 has 13 residues. The V and J ends lost 1 base and 5 bases respectively, with 6 bases between them. Germline V gene sequence: CDR1 MNHEY, CDR2 SMNVEV (reference sequence). DNA of the CDR3: TGTGCCAGCAGTTTATTGGGCGATCAGCCCCAGCATTTT. Translating gives CASSLLGDQPQHF.

This clone was recorded a few times. The chain is built from TRBV9 and TRBJ2-3; D unclear. This CDR3 has 15 amino acids. The V end was cut by 0 bases, the J end by 1 base, with 9 bases between. CDR1 and CDR2 (germline): SGDLS, YYNGEE. The CDR3 spells CASSVAGGRTDTQYF. In DNA form, the CDR3 reads TGTGCCAGCAGCGTAGCTGGCGGCCGCACAGATACGCAGTATTTT.

This chain joins TRBV5-1 and TRBJ2-1; 12 positions match TRBD2. Germline values: CDR1 SGHRS, CDR2 YFSETQ. The V segment lost 4 bases and the J segment 9 bases; nucleotides outside the gene matches: 8. The CDR3 spans 15 residues. The CDR3 sequence is CASSIRLAGAGEQFF. DNA for the CDR3: TGCGCCAGCAGCATCAGACTAGCGGGAGCTGGTGAGCAGTTCTTC.

This clone has a single count. The chain uses TRBV5-8 and TRBJ2-1, with TRBD2 matching 8 bases. CDR1 and CDR2 (germline): SGHTS, YDEGEE. Trimming took 9 bases from V and 2 from J; bases not matched to a gene: 1. The CDR3 has 12 amino acids. The CDR3 loop reads CATGGPYNEQFF. DNA of the CDR3: TGTGCCACGGGGGGGCCCTACAATGAGCAGTTCTTC.

As to this clone: One base away lies a much larger clone, so this may be a sequencing read error. The V and J genes are TRBV7-3 and TRBJ2-3, with TRBD2 matching over 7 bases. Germline V gene lookup returns CDR1 SGHTA and CDR2 FQGTGA. CDR3 length equals 14 residues. With V trimmed by 4 bases and J by 2 bases, 3 bases remained unmatched. The CDR3 DNA reads as TGTGCCAGCAGCTCCCGGGACTACACAGATACGCAGTATTTT. It yields the protein CASSSRDYTDTQYF.

This clone occurred a few times. The V and J genes are TRBV10-3 and TRBJ1-4, with D possibly matching TRBD1 (5 bases). Germline assignment: CDR1 ENHRY and CDR2 SYGVKD. The CDR3 is made up of 17 amino acids. Trimming left V 3 bases short and J 0 bases short, with 14 bases between. CDR3 nucleotides: TGTGCCATCAGTGACCCGAATGGGACGGCAACTAATGAAAAACTGTTTTTT. Translation gives CAISDPNGTATNEKLFF.

In nucleotides, the CDR3 is TGTGCCAGCAGCTCGTATCAGGGAGGTGGAAACACCATATATTTT. It codes for CASSSYQGGGNTIYF. The gene calls are TRBV7-9 and TRBJ1-3, with D possibly matching TRBD1 (5 bases). This CDR3 region has 15 residues. Germline V gene data show CDR1 as SEHNR and CDR2 as FQNEAQ (reference sequence). V was cut by 4 bases and J by 3 bases, with 13 bases left in between.

The chain is built from TRBV29-1 and TRBJ2-7; D might be TRBD1 (5 bases). V lost 6 bases and J lost 3, with 12 bases in between. The CDR3 totals 12 residues. Germline CDR1 SQVTM, CDR2 ANQGSEA. The CDR3 region has the DNA TGCAGCGTCAAACCAACAGGCTACGAGCAGTACTTC. Its protein is CSVKPTGYEQYF.

This clone was seen a few times. The chain carries TRBV7-8 and TRBJ2-2; D is uncertain. The CDR3 totals 16 residues. V was trimmed by 2 bases and J by 5 bases, leaving 15 bases between them. Germline V gene lookup returns CDR1 SGHVS and CDR2 FQNEAQ. CDR3 region: CASSLIPNLGTGELFF. CDR3 coding DNA: TGTGCCAGCAGCTTAATTCCTAACCTGGGTACCGGGGAGCTGTTTTTT.

The CDR3 is CASSFVGQTTDTQYF. DNA of the CDR3: TGCGCCAGCAGTTTCGTTGGACAGACCACAGATACGCAGTATTTT. This chain connects TRBV5-1 to TRBJ2-3; tentatively, D is TRBD1 (6 bases). The length of the CDR3 is 15 residues. With 5 bases removed from V and 2 bases from J, the gap between germline ends came to 15 bases. In germline, CDR1 is SGHRS, CDR2 YFSETQ.

The table lists this clone with a few counts. V gene TRBV19 combines with J gene TRBJ1-5; 7 bases agree with TRBD1. The V and J ends lost 2 bases and 4 bases, in that order; junction bases with no gene match: 8. This CDR3 is 16 amino acids long. Looked up from germline, CDR1 is LNHDA and CDR2 is SQIVND (reference sequence). DNA of the CDR3: TGTGCCAGTAGTATAACAGGGGTTAGAGGAAATCAGCCCCAGCATTTT. Translation: CASSITGVRGNQPQHF.

This clone was observed a handful of times. The rearrangement links TRBV27 to TRBJ2-2, with D perhaps matching TRBD2 (6 bases). This CDR3 spans 15 amino acids. Looked up from germline, CDR1 is MNHEY and CDR2 is SMNVEV (reference sequence). V was clipped by 6 bases and J by 4 bases, with 15 bases between them. DNA for the CDR3: TGTGCCAGCAGAGGGGACTCACTCGGCACCGGGGAGCTGTTTTTT. Its protein product is CASRGDSLGTGELFF.

Worth noting for this clone: This same CDR3 is encoded by further DNA sequences in the sample. As DNA, the CDR3 is TGTGCCAGCAGCCTGACAGCGTCAACTAATGAAAAACTGTTTTTT. It is translated as CASSLTASTNEKLFF. J is TRBJ1-4 and V is TRBV5-4; D might be TRBD1 (5 bases). Germline CDR1 SGHNT, CDR2 YYREEE (reference sequence). The CDR3 has 15 amino acids. V was trimmed by 4 bases and J by 0 bases, leaving 10 bases between them.

This chain uses TRBV27 with TRBJ2-4; the match to TRBD2 covers 11 bases. Germline V gene sequence: CDR1 MNHEY, CDR2 SMNVEV (reference sequence). The ends lost 6 bases at V and 0 bases at J; junction bases unmatched: 4. The CDR3 loop spans 16 amino acids. CDR3 sequence (DNA): TGTGCCAGCAGCCAAACTAGCGGGAGAGCCAAAAACATTCAGTACTTC. Its translation is CASSQTSGRAKNIQYF.

Ten or more counts support this clone. The rearrangement uses TRBV28 and TRBJ2-1, with D possibly matching TRBD1 (6 bases). CDR3 length equals 14 residues. CDR1 MDHEN and CDR2 SYDVKM come from the germline V gene. The V end lost 10 bases, the J end lost 0 bases, and 13 bases lay between the germline ends. The CDR3 here is CAINREPSYNEQFF. CDR3 nucleotide sequence: TGTGCCATTAACAGGGAGCCCTCCTACAATGAGCAGTTCTTC. Combining the CDR3 with reference TRBV28 and TRBJ2-1 gives the whole variable domain DVKVTQSSRYLVKRTGEKVFLECVQDMDHENMFWYRQDPGLGLRLIYFSYDVKMKEKGDIPEGYSVSREKKERFSLILESASTNQTSMYLCAINREPSYNEQFFGPGTRLTVL.

This clone has at least ten counts. The DNA is left out, because the CDR3 cannot be placed on it with certainty; the CDR3 is given as TCRdb lists it. The chain uses TRBV5-6 and TRBJ2-4. CDR1 SGHDT and CDR2 YYEEEE come from the germline V gene. Inclusive of both ends, the CDR3 amounts to 12 amino acids. The CDR3 region is CASSWAEGTPWF.

This clone was counted between two and nine times. This rearrangement joins TRBV27 to TRBJ1-2; 9 bases fit TRBD1. Trimming removed 5 bases from V and 1 base from J; junction bases left unmatched: 8. CDR1 is MNHEY and CDR2 is SMNVEV in the germline V gene (reference sequence). There are 16 residues in the CDR3. CDR3 nucleotide sequence: TGTGCCAGCAGTCCGTCCGGGACAGGGAATAACTATGGCTACACCTTC. Its protein product is CASSPSGTGNNYGYTF.

This rearrangement joins TRBV28 to TRBJ2-3; D is unresolved. This CDR3 is 12 amino acids long. Trimming removed 10 bases at V and 4 bases at J, with 12 bases between. Germline V gene lookup returns CDR1 MDHEN and CDR2 SYDVKM. The CDR3 sequence is CATDSDPDTQYF. The CDR3 DNA is TGTGCCACCGATTCAGACCCAGATACGCAGTATTTT. Full variable domain (missing parts from reference TRBV28 and TRBJ2-3): DVKVTQSSRYLVKRTGEKVFLECVQDMDHENMFWYRQDPGLGLRLIYFSYDVKMKEKGDIPEGYSVSREKKERFSLILESASTNQTSMYLCATDSDPDTQYFGPGTRLTVL.

This clone has a handful of counts. The genes are TRBV4-2 and TRBJ1-5; D might be TRBD1 (6 bases). Deletions cut 0 bases from V and 1 base from J, with 13 bases between. The CDR3 is 17 residues long. Germline loops: CDR1 LGHNA, CDR2 YNFKEQ. This chain's CDR3 is CASSQDWRGMSNQPQHF. DNA for the CDR3: TGTGCCAGCAGCCAAGATTGGAGGGGGATGAGCAATCAGCCCCAGCATTTT.

This clone was counted only a few times. The chain's CDR3 is CASSQIQGTEAFF. The CDR3 bases are TGTGCCAGCAGTCAGATACAGGGCACTGAAGCTTTCTTT. J is TRBJ1-1 and V is TRBV6-6, with D possibly being TRBD1 (6 bases). Per the germline V gene, CDR1 is MNHNY and CDR2 is SVGAGI (reference sequence). The CDR3 extends over 13 amino acids. The V gene lost 5 bases and the J gene lost 4 bases, with 11 bases spanning the gap.